Each of the 21 T cell receptor beta chains below was sequenced from the same sample in a study of cytomegalovirus exposure and HLA in healthy donors (dated by TCRdb to 2016 to 2017). To prepare the library, the immunoSEQ multiplex PCR assay was applied. TCRdb obtained this table from immuneACCESS and retained in-frame rearrangements with V and J assigned. These tables miss some clones; where compared with another copy, unresolved V genes account for less than half of the shortfall, and the remainder is unexplained. This sample gives 57,000 or so clones in total; roughly 96% of them show up just once. The ten biggest clones cover approximately 0.94% of the sample. The sample was PBMCs. Receptors originate from a man younger than 30 in good health and CMV-seronegative.

This clone was recorded only once. The chain employs TRBV6-5 and TRBJ2-7; D not resolved. The germline CDR1 and CDR2 sequences are MNHEY and SVGAGI. This CDR3 spans 16 amino acids. V lost 2 bases, J lost 3 bases, and 17 bases lay in between. The CDR3 is CASSYTGAPVGYEQYF. The CDR3 coding sequence is TGTGCCAGCAGTTACACCGGAGCACCGGTGGGCTACGAGCAGTACTTC.

The V and J genes are TRBV6-1 and TRBJ1-5; 7 positions agree with TRBD1. CDR1 is MNHNS, CDR2 SASEGT, per germline. This CDR3 comprises 17 residues. V dropped 2 bases and J dropped 7; count of bases not matched to a gene: 14. CDR3 coding DNA: TGTGCCAGCAGTGAATCGGCAGGGGGTGTGGGGTGGCAGCCCCAGCATTTT. Its protein product is CASSESAGGVGWQPQHF.

This sequence joins TRBV28 and TRBJ2-5; TRBD2 matches 9 bases. CDR1 MDHEN and CDR2 SYDVKM come from the germline V gene. The CDR3 spans 13 residues. The CDR3 sequence: CASGGGAVETQYF. The CDR3 DNA reads TGTGCTAGCGGGGGAGGGGCGGTAGAGACCCAGTACTTC.

The rearrangement uses TRBV19 and TRBJ2-7; 8 bases are shared with TRBD2. Germline CDR1 LNHDA, CDR2 SQIVND (reference sequence). V lost 1 base and J lost 5; bases outside the gene matches: 7. This CDR3 contains 15 residues. CDR3 residues: CASSIAPGGIHEQYF. The CDR3 region has the DNA TGTGCCAGTAGTATAGCCCCGGGGGGGATCCACGAGCAGTACTTC.

This chain uses TRBV9 with TRBJ2-3; 7 bases line up with TRBD2. The CDR3 covers 16 residues. The V segment lost 5 bases and the J segment 4 bases; nucleotides outside the gene matches: 13. The germline CDR1 and CDR2 sequences are SGDLS and YYNGEE. CDR3 in amino acids: CASSANGGSAADTQYF. CDR3 nucleotide sequence: TGTGCCAGCAGTGCGAACGGCGGGAGCGCCGCAGATACGCAGTATTTT.

This chain joins TRBV6-4 and TRBJ2-3, with 11 nucleotides matching TRBD2. The CDR3 runs to 16 residues. CDR1 and CDR2 from the germline V gene are MRHNA and SNTAGT. Trimming at V came to 1 base and at J to 0 bases, leaving 0 bases not matched to a gene. The DNA for the CDR3 is TGTGCCAGCAGTGACTGGACTAGCGGGAGCACAGATACGCAGTATTTT. It encodes CASSDWTSGSTDTQYF.

This sequence joins TRBV5-1 and TRBJ2-3; D ambiguous. The V gene lost 3 bases and the J gene lost 4 bases, with 12 bases spanning the gap. Looked up from germline, CDR1 is SGHRS and CDR2 is YFSETQ. The CDR3 spans 14 residues. The CDR3 DNA reads TGCGCCAGCAGCTCCCTATGGGCCGCAGATACGCAGTATTTT. As protein: CASSSLWAADTQYF.

The rearrangement links TRBV6-5 to TRBJ1-1, with D hard to call. The CDR3 extends over 14 amino acids. The ends were cut back, 0 bases at V and 7 bases at J, with 12 bases in the middle. CDR1 and CDR2 (germline): MNHEY, SVGAGI. The CDR3 protein is CASSYSWSAGEAFF. The CDR3 bases are TGTGCCAGCAGTTACTCGTGGAGCGCCGGTGAAGCTTTCTTT.

J is TRBJ1-1 and V is TRBV4-1; TRBD1 might be the D (5 bases). Germline assignment: CDR1 MGHRA and CDR2 YSYEKL. V gave up 4 bases and J gave up 6 bases, with 15 bases separating them. The CDR3 sequence is 14 residues long. This CDR3 is CASSRYSEGPEAFF. The CDR3 nucleotides are TGCGCCAGCAGCCGCTATTCGGAGGGGCCTGAAGCTTTCTTT.

The CDR3 sequence: CASTGGGKETQYF. The CDR3 nucleotides are TGCGCCAGCACGGGCGGGGGTAAAGAGACCCAGTACTTC. This rearrangement joins TRBV5-1 to TRBJ2-5, with TRBD2 matching over 7 bases. The V and J ends lost 6 bases and 3 bases, in that order; junction bases with no gene match: 5. Looked up from germline, CDR1 is SGHRS and CDR2 is YFSETQ. The CDR3 covers 13 residues. Based on the CDR3 plus reference TRBV5-1 and TRBJ2-5, the full variable domain is KAGVTQTPRYLIKTRGQQVTLSCSPISGHRSVSWYQQTPGQGLQFLFEYFSETQRNKGNFPGRFSGRQFSNSRSEMNVSTLELGDSALYLCASTGGGKETQYFGPGTRLLVL.

This sequence joins TRBV4-1 and TRBJ2-7; TRBD2 agrees at 8 bases. The CDR3 consists of 20 residues. V shed 0 bases and J 4 bases; nucleotides not matched to a gene: 20. Germline loops: CDR1 MGHRA, CDR2 YSYEKL. In DNA, the CDR3 is TGCGCCAGCAGCCAAGATTCGATCCGGGAGGGCCGTCTATTGGGATACGAGCAGTACTTC. This sequence encodes CASSQDSIREGRLLGYEQYF.

This clone was observed once. The chain joins TRBV27 to TRBJ2-2, with D possibly matching TRBD2 (6 bases). This CDR3 comprises 13 residues. The germline V gene encodes CDR1 MNHEY and CDR2 SMNVEV (reference sequence). V lost 9 bases and J lost 8, with 16 bases in between. The DNA of the CDR3 is TGTGCCAGTGGGACTCCCGATCTTGGGGAGCTGTTTTTT. This encodes CASGTPDLGELFF.

This clone was observed a few times. This chain links TRBV29-1 with TRBJ2-2; D may be TRBD1 (6 bases). The length of the CDR3 is 12 residues. Germline loops: CDR1 SQVTM, CDR2 ANQGSEA. V lost 6 bases and J 6 bases, leaving 11 bases between the germline ends. In DNA, the CDR3 is TGCAGCGTCGTCAGGGGACCCGGGGAGCTGTTTTTT. Amino acids: CSVVRGPGELFF.

The rearrangement joins TRBV7-2 to TRBJ2-3; 7 nucleotides match TRBD2. The length of the CDR3 is 17 residues. J lost 4 bases, V lost 5 bases, and 15 bases had no gene match. CDR1 is SGHTA and CDR2 is FQGNSA in the germline V gene. The DNA of the CDR3 is TGTGCCAGCAGCCCCCAGGGTGCGGGAGTCCTACCAGATACGCAGTATTTT. It encodes CASSPQGAGVLPDTQYF.

This clone was detected a few times. The chain couples TRBV5-1 to TRBJ1-1; 10 bases agree with TRBD1. Germline assignment: CDR1 SGHRS and CDR2 YFSETQ. This CDR3 is 15 amino acids long. J lost 8 bases, V lost 3 bases, and 10 bases had no gene match. The CDR3 DNA follows: TGCGCCAGCAGCTCCATGACAGGGGGCGGAGAGGAAGCTTTCTTT. This sequence encodes CASSSMTGGGEEAFF.

This clone was seen more than once but under ten times. The V and J genes are TRBV19 and TRBJ2-7; D is undetermined. The CDR3 covers 14 residues. Germline V gene sequence: CDR1 LNHDA, CDR2 SQIVND (reference sequence). Trimming left V 6 bases short and J 0 bases short, with 12 bases between. In nucleotides, the CDR3 is TGTGCCAGTAGACATACAGAGAACTCCTACGAGCAGTACTTC. Amino acid sequence: CASRHTENSYEQYF.

This clone was observed once. The chain links TRBV2 to TRBJ2-4, with 11 bases lining up with TRBD2. V shed 5 bases and J 0 bases; nucleotides not matched to a gene: 6. Germline CDR1 and CDR2: SNHLY and FYNNEI. This CDR3 spans 17 amino acids. DNA of the CDR3: TGTGCCAGCAGTCTAGCGGGAGGCCAACTAGCCAAAAACATTCAGTACTTC. It specifies CASSLAGGQLAKNIQYF.

The chain uses TRBV2 and TRBJ2-5; D perhaps matches TRBD1 (5 bases). Germline CDR1 reads SNHLY; CDR2 reads FYNNEI. The CDR3 runs to 12 residues. Trimming took 7 bases from V and 4 from J, leaving 10 bases between them. The CDR3 region has the DNA TGTGCCAGCATCCGAACAGGAGAGACCCAGTACTTC. Translation gives CASIRTGETQYF.

The chain employs TRBV6-6 and TRBJ2-5; TRBD1 matches 7 bases. Germline V gives CDR1 MNHNY, CDR2 SVGAGI (reference sequence). V shed 5 bases, J shed 2 bases, and the junction held 8 bases outside the gene matches. The CDR3 covers 15 residues. The CDR3 sequence is CASSQGTAIQETQYF. The DNA of the CDR3 is TGTGCCAGCAGTCAAGGGACAGCCATTCAAGAGACCCAGTACTTC.

The rearrangement uses TRBV28 and TRBJ2-4, with a tentative D call TRBD2 (5 bases). The CDR3 is 14 residues long. Germline CDR1 MDHEN, CDR2 SYDVKM. Between the trimmed V and J ends, which lost 2 bases and 2 bases, there was a span of 7 bases. The CDR3 loop is CASSLGGSKNIQYF. The CDR3 nucleotides are TGTGCCAGCAGTTTAGGAGGCTCCAAAAACATTCAGTACTTC.

The table lists this clone with a count of one. In nucleotides, the CDR3 is TGTGCCAGCATGTCGGGGAGGGGGAACAATGAGCAGTTCTTC. It encodes CASMSGRGNNEQFF. The genes are TRBV5-4 and TRBJ2-1; D perhaps matches TRBD2 (7 bases). Trimming took 6 bases from V and 5 from J, leaving 15 bases between them. This CDR3 comprises 14 residues. Per germline, CDR1 SGHNT and CDR2 YYREEE (reference sequence).